These 29 T cell receptor beta chains were all obtained from the same sample, sequenced in a study of cytomegalovirus exposure and HLA in healthy donors. Researchers ran the PCR with 60 Vbeta and 13 Jbeta primers. Produced via immunoSEQ multiplex PCR; TCRdb's table is partial and in-frame only. The sample records 150,000 to 200,000 clones, approximately 86% being singletons. What was sequenced was PBMCs. The origin of the receptors is a boy aged 2 to 10 in good health and CMV-seronegative.

With regard to this clone: This sample also contains other DNA sequences that code for the same CDR3. This chain links TRBV27 with TRBJ2-7, with 8 bases that match TRBD1. CDR1 is MNHEY, CDR2 SMNVEV, per germline (reference sequence). The V and J ends lost 6 bases and 3 bases, in that order; junction bases with no gene match: 4. This CDR3 contains 13 residues. As DNA, the CDR3 is TGTGCCAGCAGCCGAGGACAGGGCTACGAGCAGTACTTC. Its translation is CASSRGQGYEQYF.

On this clone: The sample contains more than one DNA sequence encoding this CDR3. The CDR3: CATSRDQGETQYF. The CDR3 nucleotides read TGTGCCACCAGCAGAGATCAGGGTGAGACCCAGTACTTC. The J gene is TRBJ2-5, the V gene TRBV15, with D possibly being TRBD1 (5 bases). Germline values: CDR1 LNHNV, CDR2 YYDKDF (reference sequence). V lost 0 bases and J lost 5, with 7 bases in between. The CDR3 extends over 13 amino acids.

The rearrangement uses TRBV25-1 and TRBJ2-5; D unresolved. The CDR3 has 14 residues. CDR1 is MGHDK, CDR2 SYGVNS, per germline. V lost 0 bases to trimming and J lost 5 bases, with 10 bases between them. CDR3 protein: CASSEYISTETQYF. The DNA for the CDR3 is TGTGCCAGCAGTGAATATATTTCTACGGAGACCCAGTACTTC.

The V gene is TRBV27, the J gene TRBJ2-2, with 8 bases matching TRBD2. The CDR3 has 14 amino acids. Trimming cost V 2 bases and J 8 bases; bases outside gene matches: 4. CDR1 MNHEY and CDR2 SMNVEV come from the germline V gene (reference sequence). CDR3 in amino acids: CASSLRGGWGELFF. CDR3 bases: TGTGCCAGCAGTTTACGGGGGGGCTGGGGGGAGCTGTTTTTT.

The chain carries TRBV2 and TRBJ1-2; weak D call: TRBD1 (6 bases). Germline CDR1 reads SNHLY; CDR2 reads FYNNEI. The CDR3 totals 16 residues. Trimming removed 2 bases at V and 8 bases at J, with 21 bases between. The DNA of the CDR3 is TGTGCCAGCAGTGAAAGGAAATCGACAGGTTCTCGGGGCTACACCTTC. This encodes CASSERKSTGSRGYTF. The variable domain in full, completed from reference TRBV2 and TRBJ1-2, reads EPEVTQTPSHQVTQMGQEVILRCVPISNHLYFYWYRQILGQKVEFLVSFYNNEISEKSEIFDDQFSVERPDGSNFTLKIRSTKLEDSAMYFCASSERKSTGSRGYTFGSGTRLTVV.

The rearrangement uses TRBV5-1 and TRBJ1-6, with TRBD1 as a possible D gene (5 bases). The CDR3 has 16 residues. Germline loops: CDR1 SGHRS, CDR2 YFSETQ. V was trimmed by 0 bases and J by 7 bases, leaving 14 bases between them. The CDR3 loop reads CASSLVQGAENSPLHF. CDR3 DNA: TGCGCCAGCAGCTTGGTTCAGGGCGCAGAAAATTCACCCCTCCACTTT. Combining the CDR3 with reference TRBV5-1 and TRBJ1-6 gives the whole variable domain KAGVTQTPRYLIKTRGQQVTLSCSPISGHRSVSWYQQTPGQGLQFLFEYFSETQRNKGNFPGRFSGRQFSNSRSEMNVSTLELGDSALYLCASSLVQGAENSPLHFGNGTRLTVT.

The rearrangement uses TRBV14 and TRBJ2-7, with 8 nucleotides matching TRBD2. J gave up 6 bases and V 4 bases, and 8 bases lay outside the gene matches. Per the germline V gene, CDR1 is SGHDN and CDR2 is FVKESK. This CDR3 is 14 amino acids long. CDR3 DNA: TGTGCCAGCAGCCCAGACTTCGGGGGGGCCGAGCAGTACTTC. Amino acid sequence: CASSPDFGGAEQYF.

The rearrangement links TRBV29-1 to TRBJ2-3, with 10 nucleotides matching TRBD2. CDR3 length equals 14 residues. V dropped 2 bases and J dropped 5; count of bases not matched to a gene: 4. The germline CDR1 and CDR2 sequences are SQVTM and ANQGSEA. The CDR3 loop is CSVELAGVEDTQYF. The CDR3 DNA reads as TGCAGCGTTGAACTAGCGGGGGTAGAAGATACGCAGTATTTT.

The V call is TRBV4-1, the J call TRBJ2-5, with 10 bases aligning to TRBD2. The CDR3 runs to 16 residues. Germline V gene lookup returns CDR1 MGHRA and CDR2 YSYEKL. V gave up 1 base and J gave up 4 bases; unmatched junction bases: 6. The CDR3 DNA sequence: TGCGCCAGCAGCCAAGGGGTAGCGGGGGGAGGAGAGACCCAGTACTTC. Its protein product is CASSQGVAGGGETQYF.

The CDR3 nucleotides read TGCGCCAGCAGTCCCCTGAGCGGGGGGGTTACAGATACGCAGTATTTT. Its protein is CASSPLSGGVTDTQYF. The chain couples TRBV5-1 to TRBJ2-3; the match to TRBD2 covers 10 bases. The CDR3 is 16 amino acids. V lost 5 bases, J lost 3 bases, and 9 bases stayed unmatched. Germline lookup yields CDR1 SGHRS and CDR2 YFSETQ. Together with reference TRBV5-1 and TRBJ2-3, the CDR3 gives the full variable domain: KAGVTQTPRYLIKTRGQQVTLSCSPISGHRSVSWYQQTPGQGLQFLFEYFSETQRNKGNFPGRFSGRQFSNSRSEMNVSTLELGDSALYLCASSPLSGGVTDTQYFGPGTRLTVL.

The CDR3 sequence: CASSDGHGNTIYF. The DNA of the CDR3 is TGTGCCAGCAGTGACGGTCATGGAAACACCATATATTTT. The chain couples TRBV6-1 to TRBJ1-3; D is uncertain. This CDR3 has 13 residues. Trimming took 3 bases from V and 3 from J, leaving 6 bases between them. Germline V gene data show CDR1 as MNHNS and CDR2 as SASEGT.

This chain uses TRBV18 with TRBJ2-7; 9 nucleotides line up with TRBD2. This CDR3 region has 15 residues. Losses at the gene ends were 8 bases for V and 0 bases for J; bases not matched to a gene: 8. Germline V gene sequence: CDR1 KGHSH, CDR2 LQKENI. The CDR3 loop is CASREASGTSYEQYF. The CDR3 DNA follows: TGTGCCAGCCGAGAGGCTAGCGGGACCTCCTACGAGCAGTACTTC. The full variable domain, completed using reference TRBV18 and TRBJ2-7, is NAGVMQNPRHLVRRRGQEARLRCSPMKGHSHVYWYRQLPEEGLKFMVYLQKENIIDESGMPKERFSAEFPKEGPSILRIQQVVRGDSAAYFCASREASGTSYEQYFGPGTRLTVT.

The CDR3 region is CSVVYNGRTYEQYF. The CDR3, as DNA: TGCAGCGTTGTATATAATGGCAGAACCTACGAGCAGTACTTC. The chain has TRBV29-1 and TRBJ2-7; D gene unclear. This CDR3 comprises 14 residues. The germline V gene has CDR1 SQVTM and CDR2 ANQGSEA. V shed 4 bases and J shed 2 bases, with 15 bases lying between them.

V usage is TRBV7-2 and J usage is TRBJ2-5; 7 bases fit TRBD2. Germline V lookup: CDR1 SGHTA, CDR2 FQGNSA. The CDR3 runs to 16 residues. V shed 4 bases, J shed 3 bases, and the junction held 11 bases outside the gene matches. The CDR3 sequence: CASSWGPGLQKETQYF. The CDR3 coding sequence is TGTGCCAGCAGCTGGGGACCGGGACTACAAAAAGAGACCCAGTACTTC.

The chain recombines TRBV9 with TRBJ1-2; D possibly corresponds to TRBD1 (5 bases). V was trimmed by 0 bases and J by 2 bases, leaving 11 bases between them. Germline CDR1 reads SGDLS; CDR2 reads YYNGEE. The CDR3 totals 15 residues. The CDR3 nucleotides are TGTGCCAGCAGCGTAGGGGCGGGGGGGAACTATGGCTACACCTTC. Translated: CASSVGAGGNYGYTF.

This sequence joins TRBV29-1 and TRBJ2-1; TRBD1 matches at 7 bases. J gave up 3 bases and V 2 bases, and 10 bases lay outside the gene matches. This CDR3 comprises 16 residues. Per the germline V gene, CDR1 is SQVTM and CDR2 is ANQGSEA. CDR3 sequence: CSVESPRDSIYNEQFF. The CDR3 region has the DNA TGCAGCGTTGAATCGCCCCGGGACAGTATCTACAATGAGCAGTTCTTC.

With respect to this clone: Other DNA sequences in the same sample also yield this CDR3. The chain links TRBV4-1 to TRBJ2-3, with a possible D match to TRBD2 (5 bases). V dropped 4 bases and J dropped 6 bases, with 20 bases sitting between them. Germline assignment: CDR1 MGHRA and CDR2 YSYEKL. The CDR3 covers 16 residues. As DNA, the CDR3 is TGCGCCAGCAGCCTACAAGAGTACGGGGTCACGGATACGCAGTATTTT. It encodes CASSLQEYGVTDTQYF.

V gene TRBV2 combines with J gene TRBJ2-5, with 10 bases aligning to TRBD1. V trimming: 6 bases; J trimming: 4 bases; junction bases outside the gene matches: 5. Germline V gives CDR1 SNHLY, CDR2 FYNNEI. The CDR3 has 14 residues. CDR3 DNA: TGTGCCAGCAGCTACCGGGACAGGGGAGAGACCCAGTACTTC. This encodes CASSYRDRGETQYF.

The chain has TRBV14 and TRBJ2-5; the match to TRBD2 covers 7 bases. CDR3 length: 16 residues. V was clipped by 5 bases and J by 4 bases; unmatched bases: 13. CDR1 is SGHDN and CDR2 is FVKESK in the germline V gene. CDR3 sequence: CASSLRGPGGRETQYF. CDR3 coding DNA: TGTGCCAGCAGCTTAAGAGGTCCCGGCGGGAGAGAGACCCAGTACTTC.

The chain carries TRBV6-5 and TRBJ2-2; possibly TRBD2 for D (6 bases). Germline loops: CDR1 MNHEY, CDR2 SVGAGI. V lost 7 bases, J lost 6 bases, and 18 bases lay in between. The CDR3 length is 15 residues. The CDR3 protein is CASTRTVPGAGELFF. The CDR3 region has the DNA TGTGCCAGCACTCGGACCGTCCCGGGGGCCGGGGAGCTGTTTTTT.

The chain couples TRBV28 to TRBJ1-2; weak D call: TRBD1 (6 bases). The CDR3 totals 16 residues. Germline values: CDR1 MDHEN, CDR2 SYDVKM. V was clipped by 3 bases and J by 6 bases, with 20 bases between them. The CDR3 DNA reads TGTGCCAGCAGTTTGGGGGCTGATGGGCGAGGAAATGGCTACACCTTC. Amino acids: CASSLGADGRGNGYTF.

The gene calls are TRBV6-5 and TRBJ2-1; D remains unclear. From germline, CDR1 is MNHEY and CDR2 SVGAGI. Trimming left V 0 bases short and J 4 bases short, with 4 bases between. This CDR3 spans 13 amino acids. For the CDR3, the DNA is TGTGCCAGCAGTTACTCAGCTTACAATGAGCAGTTCTTC. Its protein is CASSYSAYNEQFF.

The chain carries TRBV30 and TRBJ1-2; D is unclear. Germline values: CDR1 GTSNPN, CDR2 SVGIG (reference sequence). CDR3 length: 11 residues. V lost 5 bases to trimming and J lost 3 bases, with 7 bases between them. The CDR3 reads CAWRVDYGYTF. The DNA for the CDR3 is TGTGCCTGGCGGGTAGACTATGGCTACACCTTC.

The rearrangement uses TRBV6-1 and TRBJ2-7, with a weak D call TRBD1 (6 bases). CDR1 is MNHNS and CDR2 is SASEGT in the germline V gene. V was cut by 8 bases and J by 9 bases, with 23 bases left in between. CDR3 size: 14 residues. CDR3 nucleotide sequence: TGTGCCAGCCTGGATTGGGCCACAGGGCTAGGGCAGTACTTC. Encoded protein: CASLDWATGLGQYF.

The chain has TRBV4-1 and TRBJ2-1; D might be TRBD1 (6 bases). CDR3 length: 16 amino acids. The V end lost 3 bases, the J end lost 6 bases, and 18 bases lay between the germline ends. In germline, CDR1 is MGHRA, CDR2 YSYEKL. CDR3 loop: CASSQYGTPFGNEQFF. CDR3 bases: TGCGCCAGCAGCCAGTACGGGACACCTTTCGGCAATGAGCAGTTCTTC.

The V call is TRBV27, the J call TRBJ1-5, with TRBD1 as a possible D gene (5 bases). Between the trimmed V and J ends, which lost 5 bases and 5 bases, there was a span of 19 bases. Germline V CDR1 and CDR2: MNHEY, SMNVEV (reference sequence). CDR3 length equals 16 residues. The CDR3 sequence: CASSQFGAGWDQPQHF. CDR3 sequence (DNA): TGTGCCAGCAGTCAATTTGGGGCAGGGTGGGATCAGCCCCAGCATTTT.

About this clone: The junction does not match germline at one end; this may be a read error. This chain links TRBV11-2 with TRBJ2-7; D may be TRBD2 (6 bases). CDR3 size: 11 residues. Germline V lookup: CDR1 SGHAT, CDR2 FQNNGV. CDR3 nucleotides: TGTGCCAGCAGCTTAGGCGGGGACTCCGTCTTC. Translation: CASSLGGDSVF.

The gene calls are TRBV9 and TRBJ2-7; the match to TRBD2 covers 11 bases. The CDR3 contains 16 residues. Per the germline V gene, CDR1 is SGDLS and CDR2 is YYNGEE. J lost 5 bases, V lost 0 bases, and 7 bases had no gene match. The CDR3 loop is CASSVATSGSVHEQYF. In nucleotides, the CDR3 is TGTGCCAGCAGCGTAGCTACTAGCGGGAGTGTTCACGAGCAGTACTTC.

CDR3 amino acids: CASSLLGQGNEKLFF. The CDR3 DNA reads TGTGCCAGCAGCCTCCTCGGACAGGGTAATGAAAAACTGTTTTTT. V gene TRBV7-9 combines with J gene TRBJ1-4, with TRBD1 identical over 8 bases. The CDR3 loop spans 15 amino acids. Germline loops: CDR1 SEHNR, CDR2 FQNEAQ (reference sequence). V shed 5 bases and J 4 bases; nucleotides not matched to a gene: 6.